This passage covers 2 T cell receptor beta chains from one sample sequenced in a study of shared clonotypes between healthy human individuals. The table came from immunoSEQ multiplex PCR; TCRdb's copy has only in-frame clones and leaves some out. The table lists around 700,000 clones, less than 80% of them singletons, with around 2% in the top ten. Sequencing used memory CD4+ T cells sorted from blood. Subset meaning: CD45RA-negative fraction. Receptors were obtained from a woman between 25 and 40 years old in good health.

The rearrangement links TRBV7-2 to TRBJ1-1; D call uncertain. The ends were cut back, 5 bases at V and 1 base at J, with 8 bases in the middle. The CDR3 is 13 residues long. Germline loops: CDR1 SGHTA, CDR2 FQGNSA. CDR3 in DNA: TGTGCCAGCAGCGCGCAGAGGAACACTGAAGCTTTCTTT. This encodes CASSAQRNTEAFF.

This clone was counted only a few times. In the same sample, other DNA sequences code for this CDR3. V usage is TRBV15 and J usage is TRBJ2-5; no firm D call. CDR1 LNHNV and CDR2 YYDKDF come from the germline V gene (reference sequence). This CDR3 has 14 residues. Trimming removed 0 bases from V and 2 bases from J, with 7 bases in between. Here the CDR3 DNA reads TGTGCCACCAGCAGAGATCGTGGGCAAGAGACCCAGTACTTC. Protein sequence: CATSRDRGQETQYF.